The 22 T cell receptor beta chains below all came from one sample that was sequenced in a study of blood T cell repertoires in COVID-19. Repertoires were generated with immunoSEQ multiplex PCR, while TCRdb's copy carries only in-frame clones and drops some. The table shows about 370,000 clones, with 75% to 90% occurring only once. The sample comprised PBMCs or T cells enriched from blood (not recorded which). The receptors here all came from a man aged 18 to 29 who had recovered from COVID-19.

V gene TRBV7-2 combines with J gene TRBJ1-2; perhaps TRBD1 as D (6 bases). The germline V and J ends were trimmed by 0 bases and 7 bases, with 15 bases remaining between them. Germline V lookup: CDR1 SGHTA, CDR2 FQGNSA. The length of the CDR3 is 15 residues. The CDR3 reads CASSLAATTGTGYTF. The CDR3 DNA reads TGTGCCAGCAGCTTAGCAGCTACGACAGGTACTGGCTACACCTTC. Supplemented by reference TRBV7-2 and TRBJ1-2, the full variable domain reads GAGVSQSPSNKVTEKGKDVELRCDPISGHTALYWYRQSLGQGLEFLIYFQGNSAPDKSGLPSDRFSAERTGGSVSTLTIQRTQQEDSAVYLCASSLAATTGTGYTFGSGTRLTVV.

V and J are TRBV28 and TRBJ1-3; D may be TRBD1 (6 bases). Between the trimmed V and J ends, which lost 5 bases and 0 bases, there was a span of 14 bases. CDR3 length equals 16 residues. CDR1 and CDR2 (germline): MDHEN, SYDVKM. The CDR3 spells CASSRPGQISGNTIYF. CDR3 DNA sequence: TGTGCCAGCAGTCGGCCGGGACAAATCTCTGGAAACACCATATATTTT.

This chain connects TRBV27 to TRBJ1-6, with D tentatively TRBD1 (5 bases). The V and J ends lost 5 bases and 9 bases respectively, with 17 bases between them. The CDR3 loop spans 15 amino acids. Germline-derived CDR1 and CDR2 are MNHEY and SMNVEV (reference sequence). The CDR3 loop is CASSRGGAFGSPLHF. The CDR3 DNA is TGTGCCAGCAGTAGGGGAGGGGCATTTGGTTCACCCCTCCACTTT.

The CDR3 loop is CASSPKRESAEQFF. CDR3 sequence (DNA): TGTGCCAGCAGCCCCAAGCGCGAGTCTGCTGAGCAGTTCTTC. The V and J genes are TRBV9 and TRBJ2-1; no clear D gene. The V end was cut by 4 bases, the J end by 9 bases, with 17 bases between. The length of the CDR3 is 14 residues. The V gene's germline CDR1 is SGDLS and CDR2 YYNGEE.

This clone was detected a few times. This sequence joins TRBV7-9 and TRBJ1-1; TRBD1 matches at 9 bases. The trim removed 5 bases at V and 4 bases at J, leaving 8 bases unmatched. The CDR3 loop spans 15 amino acids. Germline V gene sequence: CDR1 SEHNR, CDR2 FQNEAQ (reference sequence). The CDR3 region is CASSRTGGLGTEAFF. The CDR3 DNA sequence: TGTGCCAGCAGCCGCACAGGGGGCCTGGGCACTGAAGCTTTCTTT.

The chain is built from TRBV19 and TRBJ1-5; TRBD1 agrees at 9 bases. V was pared by 1 base and J by 7 bases, with 5 bases of the junction left unmatched. Germline V gene lookup returns CDR1 LNHDA and CDR2 SQIVND (reference sequence). The CDR3 is 15 residues long. CDR3 loop: CASSIAGQGGQPQHF. The CDR3 DNA sequence: TGTGCCAGTAGTATAGCGGGACAGGGAGGACAGCCCCAGCATTTT.

V gene TRBV12-3 or TRBV12-4 combines with J gene TRBJ1-2; D is undetermined. This CDR3 spans 13 amino acids. Between the trimmed V and J ends, which lost 4 bases and 8 bases, there was a span of 14 bases. CDR3 nucleotides: TGTGCCAGCAGTTCGGGGTTTATTGGGGGCTACACCTTC. Protein product: CASSSGFIGGYTF.

The chain joins TRBV5-4 to TRBJ2-5; D remains unclear. V lost 0 bases to trimming and J lost 4 bases, with 10 bases between them. In germline, CDR1 is SGHNT, CDR2 YYREEE (reference sequence). There are 14 residues in the CDR3. CDR3 in amino acids: CASSLARFGETQYF. The CDR3 DNA follows: TGTGCCAGCAGCTTGGCGAGGTTTGGAGAGACCCAGTACTTC.

The gene calls are TRBV7-2 and TRBJ1-2; TRBD1 is a possible D gene (5 bases). Germline V CDR1 and CDR2: SGHTA, FQGNSA. The CDR3 spans 14 residues. Trimming stripped 5 bases from V and 4 bases from J, with 14 bases between. The CDR3: CASSRGADIYGYTF. The CDR3, as DNA: TGTGCCAGCAGCCGCGGGGCAGACATCTATGGCTACACCTTC.

The genes are TRBV7-2 and TRBJ1-2; maybe TRBD1 (6 bases). The CDR3 length is 13 residues. Germline V gene lookup returns CDR1 SGHTA and CDR2 FQGNSA. Between the trimmed V and J ends, which lost 10 bases and 8 bases, there was a span of 20 bases. CDR3 protein: CATVRQAPYGYTF. DNA for the CDR3: TGTGCCACCGTTCGACAGGCCCCTTACGGCTACACCTTC.

The rearrangement links TRBV21-1 to TRBJ1-6; the table assigns TRBD1, which was not confirmed against the DNA. TRBV21-1 is assigned pseudogene status. This CDR3 region has 18 residues. The CDR3: CASSMKAIGQDHNSPLHF. The CDR3 region has the DNA TGTGCCAGCAGCATGAAAGCCATTGGACAGGATCATAATTCACCCCTCCACTTT.

The V call is TRBV28, the J call TRBJ1-5, with TRBD1 matching over 7 bases. The V and J ends lost 2 bases and 4 bases, in that order; junction bases with no gene match: 8. The CDR3 is 16 residues long. Germline V gene data show CDR1 as MDHEN and CDR2 as SYDVKM. CDR3 region: CASSLVGDRSNQPQHF. Written as DNA, the CDR3 is TGTGCCAGCAGTTTAGTGGGGGACAGATCAAATCAGCCCCAGCATTTT.

This clone was recorded once. This sequence joins TRBV30 and TRBJ1-4; 7 bases line up with TRBD1. The germline gives CDR1 GTSNPN, CDR2 SVGIG (reference sequence). The V segment lost 4 bases and the J segment 3 bases; nucleotides outside the gene matches: 8. The CDR3 is made up of 15 amino acids. In DNA form, the CDR3 reads TGTGCCTGGACTTGGTCGACAGGGCCTAATGAAAAACTGTTTTTT. This sequence encodes CAWTWSTGPNEKLFF. Full variable domain (remainder filled in from reference TRBV30 and TRBJ1-4): SQTIHQWPATLVQPVGSPLSLECTVEGTSNPNLYWYRQAAGRGLQLLFYSVGIGQISSEVPQNLSASRPQDRQFILSSKKLLLSDSGFYLCAWTWSTGPNEKLFFGSGTQLSVL.

This chain joins TRBV9 and TRBJ2-3, with D unclear. The V gene lost 0 bases and the J gene lost 0 bases, with 11 bases spanning the gap. This CDR3 region has 16 residues. Germline V lookup: CDR1 SGDLS, CDR2 YYNGEE. As DNA, the CDR3 is TGTGCCAGCAGCGTAGGTAGCAGCTCTAGCACAGATACGCAGTATTTT. It encodes CASSVGSSSSTDTQYF.

The chain has TRBV6-2 or TRBV6-3 and TRBJ2-2, with 7 bases lining up with TRBD2. CDR3 length: 15 amino acids. Trimming at V came to 7 bases and at J to 3 bases, leaving 8 bases not matched to a gene. Germline CDR1 reads MNHEY; CDR2 reads SVGEGT. CDR3 in amino acids: CASTPAGEYTGELFF. DNA for the CDR3: TGTGCCAGCACCCCCGCGGGGGAGTACACCGGGGAGCTGTTTTTT.

The V gene is TRBV7-2, the J gene TRBJ1-4; D uncertain. In germline, CDR1 is SGHTA, CDR2 FQGNSA. Trimming took off 4 bases at V and 3 bases at J, with 12 bases between the two ends. The CDR3 covers 15 residues. DNA for the CDR3: TGTGCCAGCAGCTCCAATGGCCACCCTAATGAAAAACTGTTTTTT. Protein product: CASSSNGHPNEKLFF.

V and J are TRBV19 and TRBJ1-1; D is unresolved. CDR3 length: 14 amino acids. Germline lookup yields CDR1 LNHDA and CDR2 SQIVND (reference sequence). The V end was cut by 2 bases, the J end by 0 bases, with 7 bases between. The CDR3 coding sequence is TGTGCCAGTAGTATACAAATGTTGAACACTGAAGCTTTCTTT. This codes for CASSIQMLNTEAFF.

V usage is TRBV6-2 or TRBV6-3 and J usage is TRBJ2-3; 11 bases are shared with TRBD2. Trimming removed 5 bases from V and 4 bases from J; junction bases left unmatched: 11. This CDR3 is 17 amino acids long. Germline CDR1 reads MNHEY; CDR2 reads SVGEGT. Here the CDR3 reads CASSPIQTSGNSDTQYF. The DNA for the CDR3 is TGTGCCAGCAGTCCCATCCAGACTAGCGGGAATTCAGATACGCAGTATTTT.

The rearrangement joins TRBV4-3 to TRBJ2-7; no clear D. The CDR3 spans 14 residues. Germline values: CDR1 LGHNA, CDR2 YSLEER. The V gene lost 0 bases and the J gene lost 5 bases, with 11 bases spanning the gap. This chain's CDR3 is CASSQDPGSHEQYF. The DNA of the CDR3 is TGCGCCAGCAGCCAAGATCCCGGGTCCCACGAGCAGTACTTC.

This clone was detected once. The chain uses TRBV30 and TRBJ2-1; no definite D call. Germline V gene sequence: CDR1 GTSNPN, CDR2 SVGIG (reference sequence). This CDR3 contains 12 residues. V lost 3 bases, J lost 5 bases, and 8 bases lay in between. CDR3 amino acids: CAWSLLNNEQFF. The CDR3 DNA is TGTGCCTGGAGCCTCCTTAACAATGAGCAGTTCTTC.

The rearrangement uses TRBV28 and TRBJ2-5; 7 bases agree with TRBD1. The CDR3 runs 12 residues. Germline CDR1 MDHEN, CDR2 SYDVKM. V shed 5 bases, J shed 9 bases, and the junction held 6 bases outside the gene matches. The CDR3: CASSHDRDAQYF. The CDR3, as DNA: TGTGCCAGCAGTCACGACAGGGACGCCCAGTACTTC.

In its sample, this clone was seen once. The chain is built from TRBV29-1 and TRBJ2-1; 7 bases match TRBD1. With V trimmed by 1 base and J by 7 bases, 4 bases remained unmatched. Per the germline V gene, CDR1 is SQVTM and CDR2 is ANQGSEA. The CDR3 covers 13 residues. CDR3 DNA: TGCAGCGTTGAAGGACAGGGATGGAATGAGCAGTTCTTC. Translation gives CSVEGQGWNEQFF.